Shown below are 14 T cell receptor beta chains from a single sample sequenced in a study of shared clonotypes between healthy human individuals. The assay was immunoSEQ multiplex PCR, and TCRdb's table has in-frame clones only and misses some. Of approximately 1.5 million clones listed, 98% are singletons. The material sequenced was naive CD4+ T cells sorted from blood. Subset of the sample: CD45RA+ positively selected. The receptors come from a man aged 25 to 40 in good health.

The rearrangement links TRBV9 to TRBJ2-1; 16 bases are shared with TRBD2. J was trimmed by 2 bases and V by 3 bases; bases with no gene match: 5. Germline V gene lookup returns CDR1 SGDLS and CDR2 YYNGEE. The length of the CDR3 is 18 residues. In nucleotides, the CDR3 is TGTGCCAGCAGCGGTGGGACTAGCGGGAGGGCCGCCTACAATGAGCAGTTCTTC. Protein: CASSGGTSGRAAYNEQFF.

The chain combines TRBV18 with TRBJ2-3; a weak D match, TRBD2 (5 bases). Germline V CDR1 and CDR2: KGHSH, LQKENI. V was pared by 6 bases and J by 1 base, with 17 bases between. The CDR3 is 16 residues long. In DNA form, the CDR3 reads TGTGCCAGCTCCCAAACTACTAGGTCGGGCACAGATACGCAGTATTTT. It is translated as CASSQTTRSGTDTQYF. The variable domain in full, completed from reference TRBV18 and TRBJ2-3, reads NAGVMQNPRHLVRRRGQEARLRCSPMKGHSHVYWYRQLPEEGLKFMVYLQKENIIDESGMPKERFSAEFPKEGPSILRIQQVVRGDSAAYFCASSQTTRSGTDTQYFGPGTRLTVL.

This clone has a single count. The rearrangement links TRBV29-1 to TRBJ2-3; perhaps TRBD2 as D (5 bases). The V gene lost 4 bases and the J gene lost 0 bases, with 17 bases spanning the gap. This CDR3 region has 16 residues. Per germline, CDR1 SQVTM and CDR2 ANQGSEA. Written as DNA, the CDR3 is TGCAGCGTTGCCGGTCCGGCTAGCAGCAGCACAGATACGCAGTATTTT. This codes for CSVAGPASSSTDTQYF.

V is TRBV2 and J is TRBJ1-5; 8 bases are shared with TRBD1. The CDR3 runs 16 residues. Germline CDR1 is SNHLY and CDR2 is FYNNEI. Trimming took 6 bases from V and 5 from J; bases not matched to a gene: 12. The CDR3 loop is CASRRGAGGRDQPQHF. The CDR3 bases are TGTGCCAGCAGGAGGGGGGCAGGGGGCCGAGATCAGCCCCAGCATTTT.

The chain joins TRBV12-2 to TRBJ2-7; the table's TRBD2 call for D was not verified on the DNA. TRBV12-2 is described as a pseudogene. The CDR3 is 15 residues long. CDR3 residues: CASRLALLLSYEQYF. The CDR3 nucleotides are TGTGCAAGTCGCTTAGCGCTACTTCTCTCCTACGAGCAGTACTTC.

The chain is built from TRBV5-4 and TRBJ1-1; D is undetermined. There are 13 residues in the CDR3. Trimming took off 4 bases at V and 8 bases at J, with 15 bases between the two ends. Germline-derived CDR1 and CDR2 are SGHNT and YYREEE (reference sequence). The CDR3 DNA reads as TGTGCCAGCAGCCCAAAAGAAGGGTCGGAAGCTTTCTTT. Translation: CASSPKEGSEAFF.

V usage is TRBV29-1 and J usage is TRBJ2-1; 9 bases line up with TRBD2. Trimming cost V 6 bases and J 9 bases; bases outside gene matches: 15. The CDR3 has 15 amino acids. Germline CDR1 is SQVTM and CDR2 is ANQGSEA. CDR3 sequence reads: CSVGIMAGGSSEQFF. Written as DNA, the CDR3 is TGCAGCGTAGGGATTATGGCGGGAGGGTCGAGTGAGCAGTTCTTC.

The chain has TRBV10-1 and TRBJ2-1; tentative D call: TRBD2 (7 bases). The germline gives CDR1 WNHNN, CDR2 SYGVQD (reference sequence). The CDR3 has 16 residues. V was trimmed by 0 bases and J by 2 bases, leaving 11 bases between them. Here the CDR3 reads CASSESRGATYNEQFF. CDR3 DNA: TGCGCCAGCAGTGAGTCCCGGGGGGCGACCTACAATGAGCAGTTCTTC.

The V and J genes are TRBV5-1 and TRBJ2-5, with 8 nucleotides matching TRBD2. Losses at the gene ends were 1 base for V and 7 bases for J; bases not matched to a gene: 12. Germline V gene data show CDR1 as SGHRS and CDR2 as YFSETQ. The CDR3 loop spans 16 amino acids. This CDR3 is CASSLSSGRLLVTQYF. In nucleotides, the CDR3 is TGCGCCAGCAGCTTGTCCAGCGGGAGATTACTAGTGACCCAGTACTTC.

This rearrangement joins TRBV10-3 to TRBJ1-2; D unclear. CDR3 length: 12 residues. The germline V and J ends were trimmed by 6 bases and 7 bases, with 12 bases remaining between them. Germline-derived CDR1 and CDR2 are ENHRY and SYGVKD. CDR3 residues: CAIRQPAGGYTF. The CDR3 DNA reads as TGTGCCATCAGACAGCCAGCTGGTGGCTACACCTTC.

The J gene is TRBJ2-7, the V gene TRBV6-1; D perhaps matches TRBD1 (5 bases). The CDR3 contains 15 residues. CDR1 is MNHNS and CDR2 is SASEGT in the germline V gene. Trimming took off 6 bases at V and 1 base at J, with 16 bases between the two ends. CDR3 nucleotide sequence: TGTGCCAGCAGAATAGGACACGGTAGGTCCTACGAGCAGTACTTC. Translation gives CASRIGHGRSYEQYF.

This clone was counted a single time. This rearrangement joins TRBV20-1 to TRBJ2-3, with a weak D call TRBD1 (6 bases). Trimming stripped 6 bases from V and 9 bases from J, with 13 bases between. The CDR3 totals 11 residues. The germline V gene has CDR1 DFQATT and CDR2 SNEGSKA (reference sequence). Written as DNA, the CDR3 is TGCAGTGCGGGGGCCCGGGGCACGCAGTATTTT. Translation gives CSAGARGTQYF.

The chain uses TRBV5-6 and TRBJ1-1; TRBD1 matches at 9 bases. In germline, CDR1 is SGHDT, CDR2 YYEEEE. Trimming cost V 5 bases and J 4 bases; bases outside gene matches: 6. This CDR3 has 14 amino acids. CDR3 in amino acids: CASSTGTGITEAFF. Written as DNA, the CDR3 is TGTGCCAGCAGTACCGGGACAGGGATCACTGAAGCTTTCTTT.

Of note for this clone: Additional DNA sequences in this sample encode the identical CDR3. This sequence joins TRBV18 and TRBJ2-1; unclear D gene. Germline V gives CDR1 KGHSH, CDR2 LQKENI. Deletions cut 3 bases from V and 4 bases from J, with 10 bases between. This CDR3 is built from 14 residues. CDR3 protein: CASSPSASYNEQFF. CDR3 coding DNA: TGTGCCAGCTCACCTTCAGCCTCTTACAATGAGCAGTTCTTC. The full variable domain, in which reference TRBV18 and TRBJ2-1 provide the parts outside the CDR3, is NAGVMQNPRHLVRRRGQEARLRCSPMKGHSHVYWYRQLPEEGLKFMVYLQKENIIDESGMPKERFSAEFPKEGPSILRIQQVVRGDSAAYFCASSPSASYNEQFFGPGTRLTVL.